This T cell receptor (beta chain) derives from a study of cytomegalovirus exposure and HLA in healthy donors. About the research overall: A data release that came early held about 89 million unique TCRs from HLA-typed donors.

General observations from the study: The authors confirmed in vitro that a few CMV-associated chains were specific for CMV antigens.

With regard to this clone: Its target is not known.

Per the germline V gene, CDR1 is SGHNT and CDR2 is YYREEE (reference sequence). This CDR3 spans 17 amino acids. V was pared by 3 bases and J by 4 bases, with 9 bases of the junction left unmatched. PCR was performed using 60 Vbeta and 13 Jbeta primers. Profiled with immunoSEQ multiplex PCR; TCRdb holds only in-frame clones, not every one. The sample consists of under 200,000 clones, around 65% of them appearing once. This chain connects TRBV5-4 to TRBJ2-1; 11 bases fit TRBD2. The source is a woman between 40 and 55 years old in good health and CMV-seropositive. Sequenced input: PBMCs. The CDR3 DNA reads TGTGCCAGCAGCTGGAATACGGGACTAGCGGCATACAATGAGCAGTTCTTC. This gives the protein CASSWNTGLAAYNEQFF.